The entry that follows covers one TCR beta chain sequence. Its antigen is still unknown. This specimen belongs to a study of T cell repertoires in cytomegalovirus infection. Across the study: An indication of both CMV infection and matching HLA type came from public TCR beta signatures.

A single record per CDR3 protein comes from TCRdb applying MiXCR to the reads. The sample holds around 230,000 distinct CDR3 sequences, less than 50% seen once. There are 19 residues in the CDR3. V dropped 6 bases and J dropped 0; count of bases not matched to a gene: 13. The genes are TRBV12-3 or TRBV12-4 and TRBJ2-3, with TRBD2 matching over 12 bases. The specimen comprised CD8+ T cells from cultured PBMCs, sampled from culture after CMV antigen stimulation. This TCR was recovered from a human donor in good health (CMV status not recorded). Some clones in this sample may be carry-over from other donors' samples. The CDR3: CASREAIGTSGPSTDTQYF. CDR3 DNA sequence: TGTGCCAGCAGGGAGGCTATCGGGACTAGCGGGCCCAGCACAGATACGCAGTATTTT.